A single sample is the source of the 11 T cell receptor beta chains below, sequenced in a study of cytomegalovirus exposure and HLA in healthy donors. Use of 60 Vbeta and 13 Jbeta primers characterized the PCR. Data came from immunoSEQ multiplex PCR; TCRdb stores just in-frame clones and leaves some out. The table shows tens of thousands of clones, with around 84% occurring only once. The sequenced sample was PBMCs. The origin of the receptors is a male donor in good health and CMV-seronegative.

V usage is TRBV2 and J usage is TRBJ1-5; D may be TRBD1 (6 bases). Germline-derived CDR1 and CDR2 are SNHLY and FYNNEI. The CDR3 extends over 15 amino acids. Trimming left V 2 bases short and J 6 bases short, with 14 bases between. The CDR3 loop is CASSERGGGGQPQHF. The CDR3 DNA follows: TGTGCCAGCAGTGAAAGGGGCGGGGGCGGTCAGCCCCAGCATTTT.

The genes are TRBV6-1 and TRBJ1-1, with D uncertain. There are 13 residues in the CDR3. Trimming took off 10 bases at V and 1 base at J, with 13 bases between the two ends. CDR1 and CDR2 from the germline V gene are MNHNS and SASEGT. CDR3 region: CANREDGNTEAFF. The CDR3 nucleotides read TGTGCCAACCGGGAGGACGGGAACACTGAAGCTTTCTTT.

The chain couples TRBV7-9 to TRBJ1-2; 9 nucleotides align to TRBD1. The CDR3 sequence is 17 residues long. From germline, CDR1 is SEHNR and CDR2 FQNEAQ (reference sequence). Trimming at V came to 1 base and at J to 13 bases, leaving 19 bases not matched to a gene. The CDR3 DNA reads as TGTGCCAGCAGCTTAGTCGAACCTGCCGGGACAGGGACCAGTGGCACCTTC. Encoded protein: CASSLVEPAGTGTSGTF.

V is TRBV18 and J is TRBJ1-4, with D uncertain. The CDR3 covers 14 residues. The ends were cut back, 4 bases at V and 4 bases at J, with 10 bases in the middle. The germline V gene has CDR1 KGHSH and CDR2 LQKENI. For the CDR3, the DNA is TGTGCCAGCTCACAAGAGGCGATTAATGAAAAACTGTTTTTT. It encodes CASSQEAINEKLFF.

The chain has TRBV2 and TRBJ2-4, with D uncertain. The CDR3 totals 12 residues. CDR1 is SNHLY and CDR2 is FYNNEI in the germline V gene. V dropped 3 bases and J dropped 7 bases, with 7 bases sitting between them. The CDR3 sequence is CASSESRNIQYF. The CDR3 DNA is TGTGCCAGCAGTGAGTCCCGGAACATTCAGTACTTC. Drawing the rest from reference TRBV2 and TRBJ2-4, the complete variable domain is EPEVTQTPSHQVTQMGQEVILRCVPISNHLYFYWYRQILGQKVEFLVSFYNNEISEKSEIFDDQFSVERPDGSNFTLKIRSTKLEDSAMYFCASSESRNIQYFGAGTRLSVL.

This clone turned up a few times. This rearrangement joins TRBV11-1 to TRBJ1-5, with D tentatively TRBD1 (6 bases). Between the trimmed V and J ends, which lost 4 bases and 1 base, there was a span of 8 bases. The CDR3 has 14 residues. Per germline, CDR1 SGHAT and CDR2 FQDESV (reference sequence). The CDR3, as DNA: TGTGCCAGCAGCTCACAGGGAAGCAATCAGCCCCAGCATTTT. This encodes CASSSQGSNQPQHF.

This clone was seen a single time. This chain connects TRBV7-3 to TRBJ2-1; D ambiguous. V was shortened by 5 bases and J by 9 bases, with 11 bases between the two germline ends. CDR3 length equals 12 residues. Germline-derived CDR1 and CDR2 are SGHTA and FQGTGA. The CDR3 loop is CASSPLGGEQFF. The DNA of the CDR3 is TGTGCCAGCAGCCCCCTTGGCGGTGAGCAGTTCTTC.

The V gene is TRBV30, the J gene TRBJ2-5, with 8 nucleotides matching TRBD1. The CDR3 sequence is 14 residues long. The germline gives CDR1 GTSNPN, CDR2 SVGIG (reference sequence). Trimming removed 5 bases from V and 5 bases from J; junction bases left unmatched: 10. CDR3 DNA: TGTGCCTGGGGTAAGGACAGGGTAGCGGAGACCCAGTACTTC. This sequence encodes CAWGKDRVAETQYF.

CDR3 in amino acids: CASSLVAGHEQYF. The CDR3 DNA is TGTGCCAGCAGCTTAGTTGCAGGCCACGAGCAGTACTTC. This chain joins TRBV7-2 and TRBJ2-7; no clear D gene. V lost 1 base to trimming and J lost 5 bases, with 9 bases between them. The CDR3 is 13 amino acids. The germline V gene encodes CDR1 SGHTA and CDR2 FQGNSA.

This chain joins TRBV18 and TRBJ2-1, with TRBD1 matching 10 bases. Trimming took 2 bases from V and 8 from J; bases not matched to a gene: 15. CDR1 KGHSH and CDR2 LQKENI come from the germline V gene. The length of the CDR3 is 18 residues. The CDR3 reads CASSPWEFRDRGGHEQFF. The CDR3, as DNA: TGTGCCAGCTCACCATGGGAGTTTAGGGACAGGGGCGGCCATGAGCAGTTCTTC.

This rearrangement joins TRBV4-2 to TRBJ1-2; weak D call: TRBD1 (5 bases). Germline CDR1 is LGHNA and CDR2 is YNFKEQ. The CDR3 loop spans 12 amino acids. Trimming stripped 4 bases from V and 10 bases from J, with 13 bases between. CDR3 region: CASSLRESAYTF. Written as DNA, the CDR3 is TGTGCCAGCAGCCTCAGGGAATCTGCCTACACCTTC.